This TCR beta chain was captured by sequencing in a study of tumour-infiltrating T cells in Burkitt lymphoma. Turning to the study itself: The Burkitt lymphoma cohort spanned all epidemiological subtypes. Productive clonality predicted overall and progression-free survival.

This clone was seen more than once but under ten times. Its matching antigen is unknown. TCRdb keeps only in-frame clones here, not all; method: immunoSEQ multiplex PCR. The repertoire holds roughly 1,500 clones, with about 10% as singletons. Study outcomes and limitations: Several public clonotypes recurred in numerous Burkitt lymphoma patients.

The CDR3 runs to 14 residues. From germline, CDR1 is SGHDN and CDR2 FVKESK. Trimming took 4 bases from V and 3 from J, leaving 13 bases between them. The chain couples TRBV14 to TRBJ2-7, with D perhaps being TRBD1 or TRBD2 (5 bases each). Sequencing was carried out using tumor tissue. This receptor was obtained from a human donor with Burkitt lymphoma. CDR3 in amino acids: CASSLLGAGYEQYF. The CDR3 DNA reads as TGTGCCAGCAGCCTATTAGGGGCGGGCTACGAGCAGTACTTC. Supplemented by reference TRBV14 and TRBJ2-7, the full variable domain reads EAGVTQFPSHSVIEKGQTVTLRCDPISGHDNLYWYRRVMGKEIKFLLHFVKESKQDESGMPNNRFLAERTGGTYSTLKVQPAELEDSGVYFCASSLLGAGYEQYFGPGTRLTVT.